This T cell receptor (beta chain) came from a study of blood T cell repertoires in COVID-19. V was pared by 4 bases and J by 4 bases, with 14 bases between. In germline, CDR1 is MGHDK, CDR2 SYGVNS. CDR3 length equals 14 residues. TCRdb's copy holds only in-frame clones and misses some; the assay was immunoSEQ multiplex PCR. Of 130,000 to 150,000 clones in the sample, roughly 84% were seen once. Sequences were obtained from PBMCs or T cells enriched from blood (not recorded which). The rearrangement uses TRBV25-1 and TRBJ2-7, with D possibly matching TRBD2 (6 bases). This TCR was recovered from a man aged 40-50 years with acute COVID-19. CDR3: CASSVGTDAYEQYF. DNA for the CDR3: TGTGCCAGCAGTGTAGGGACTGATGCGTACGAGCAGTACTTC.